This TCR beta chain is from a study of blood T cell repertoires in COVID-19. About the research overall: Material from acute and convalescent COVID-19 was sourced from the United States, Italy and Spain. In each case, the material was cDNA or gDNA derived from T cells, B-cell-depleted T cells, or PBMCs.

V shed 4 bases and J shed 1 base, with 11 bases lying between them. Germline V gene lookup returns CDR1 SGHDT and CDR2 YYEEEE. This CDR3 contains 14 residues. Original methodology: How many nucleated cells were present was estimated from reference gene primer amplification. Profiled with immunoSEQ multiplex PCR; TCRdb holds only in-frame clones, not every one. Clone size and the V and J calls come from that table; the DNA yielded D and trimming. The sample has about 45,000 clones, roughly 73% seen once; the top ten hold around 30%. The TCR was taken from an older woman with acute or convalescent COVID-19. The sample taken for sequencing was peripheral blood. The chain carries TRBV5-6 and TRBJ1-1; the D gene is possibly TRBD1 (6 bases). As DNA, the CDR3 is TGTGCCAGCAGCAGGGGACACCAGAACACTGAAGCTTTCTTT. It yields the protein CASSRGHQNTEAFF.